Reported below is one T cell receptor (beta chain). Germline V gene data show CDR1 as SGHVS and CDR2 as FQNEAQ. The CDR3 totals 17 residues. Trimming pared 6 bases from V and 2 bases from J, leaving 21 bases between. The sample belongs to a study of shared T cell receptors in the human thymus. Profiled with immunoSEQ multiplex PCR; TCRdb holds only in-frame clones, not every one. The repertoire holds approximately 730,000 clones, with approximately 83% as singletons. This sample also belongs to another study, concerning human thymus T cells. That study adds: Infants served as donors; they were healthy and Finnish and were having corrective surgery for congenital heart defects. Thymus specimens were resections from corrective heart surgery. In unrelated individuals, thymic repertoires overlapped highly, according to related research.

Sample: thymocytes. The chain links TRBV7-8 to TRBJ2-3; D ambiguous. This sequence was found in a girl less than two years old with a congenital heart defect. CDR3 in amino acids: CASSQTPRRLYTDTQYF. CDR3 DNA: TGTGCCAGCAGTCAAACTCCTAGGCGTCTCTACACAGATACGCAGTATTTT.